This T cell receptor beta chain was sequenced for a study of T cell responses to AZD1222 COVID-19 vaccine. Points from the study as a whole: The donors showed a predominance of white British ancestry and of females, with possible underestimation of clonal diversity.

As to this clone: What it binds is not known.

The CDR3 runs 12 residues. Trimming left V 3 bases short and J 2 bases short, with 4 bases between. CDR1 and CDR2 (germline): KGHSH, LQKENI. The protocol was immunoSEQ multiplex PCR, while the TCRdb copy is restricted to in-frame clones and leaves out a portion. The sample has approximately 50,000 clones, about 85% seen once. The chain is built from TRBV18 and TRBJ1-1; D uncertain. The source was peripheral blood, collected on day 0 of MenACWY control vaccination. This TCR was sampled from an adult in good health. The CDR3 DNA reads TGTGCCAGCTCACCTCCCAACACTGAAGCTTTCTTT. This codes for CASSPPNTEAFF.